This T cell receptor (beta chain) was captured in a study of patients and donors after allogeneic stem cell transplantation. TCRdb fed the RT-PCR reads into MiXCR, producing one record per CDR3 protein. The sample lists roughly 190,000 distinct CDR3 sequences; roughly 40% were seen once. The CDR3 loop spans 15 amino acids. Germline trimming cut 3 bases from V and 1 base from J; bases unmatched to any gene: 5. The specimen was blood, either unsorted or a sorted T cell fraction (not recorded which). This clonotype was obtained from a human donor who was either an allogeneic HSCT recipient or a stem cell or donor lymphocyte infusion donor (not recorded which). It is not recorded whose cells these are; they may come from a transplant donor. This chain joins TRBV12-3 or TRBV12-4 and TRBJ1-1; 7 nucleotides match TRBD1. The CDR3: CASSFSDRRNTEAFF. Here the CDR3 DNA reads TGTGCCAGCAGTTTTTCGGACAGGCGGAACACTGAAGCTTTCTTT.